Listed here are 27 T cell receptor beta chains from one sample, sequenced in a study of response to subunit inactivated influenza vaccine. TCRdb analysed the RT-PCR reads with MiXCR anew, one entry per CDR3 protein. The table includes roughly 760,000 distinct CDR3 sequences, 21% detected once. The starting material was PBMCs from blood, obtained roughly 5 days after vaccination. These receptors originate from a man aged 45-60 years who received an inactivated influenza vaccine.

This clonotype has only one observation. The V and J genes are TRBV5-1 and TRBJ2-5, with a weak D call TRBD2 (5 bases). V was trimmed by 1 base and J by 5 bases, leaving 9 bases between them. Germline V lookup: CDR1 SGHRS, CDR2 YFSETQ. The CDR3 consists of 13 residues. The CDR3 spells CASSLPDWETQYF. In DNA, the CDR3 is TGCGCCAGCAGCTTGCCGGACTGGGAGACCCAGTACTTC.

On this clonotype: The junction does not match germline at one end; this may be a read error. The J gene is TRBJ2-3, the V gene TRBV7-6; 11 bases match TRBD1. The CDR3 totals 17 residues. CDR1 and CDR2 from the germline V gene are SGHVS and FNYEAQ. The CDR3 reads CASSTRTGQGATATQYF. DNA of the CDR3: TGTGCCAGCAGCACCCGGACTGGACAGGGGGCTACAGCTACGCAGTATTTT.

This clonotype was detected a few times. The chain joins TRBV10-3 to TRBJ2-5, with 8 bases lining up with TRBD2. From germline, CDR1 is ENHRY and CDR2 SYGVKD. CDR3 length: 13 residues. V gave up 4 bases and J gave up 3 bases; unmatched junction bases: 1. CDR3 sequence: CAISAGGKETQYF. CDR3 bases: TGTGCCATCAGTGCGGGGGGGAAAGAGACCCAGTACTTC.

The gene calls are TRBV28 and TRBJ2-7; D possibly corresponds to TRBD2 (6 bases). Germline V gene lookup returns CDR1 MDHEN and CDR2 SYDVKM. The CDR3 sequence is 14 residues long. The V end lost 6 bases, the J end lost 3 bases, and 15 bases lay between the germline ends. The CDR3: CASSLGIADYEQYF. The CDR3 DNA reads TGTGCCAGCAGCCTGGGAATAGCGGACTACGAGCAGTACTTC. Using reference TRBV28 and TRBJ2-7 for the parts outside the CDR3, the full variable domain is DVKVTQSSRYLVKRTGEKVFLECVQDMDHENMFWYRQDPGLGLRLIYFSYDVKMKEKGDIPEGYSVSREKKERFSLILESASTNQTSMYLCASSLGIADYEQYFGPGTRLTVT.

V and J are TRBV20-1 and TRBJ2-7; 16 bases match TRBD2. This CDR3 comprises 19 residues. Germline CDR1 and CDR2: DFQATT and SNEGSKA (reference sequence). J was trimmed by 4 bases and V by 5 bases; bases with no gene match: 17. The CDR3, as DNA: TGCAGTGCTGCCGCCGCGGGGACTAGCGGGAGGGCCCATTGGTACGAGCAGTACTTC. It is translated as CSAAAAGTSGRAHWYEQYF.

A few counts support this clonotype. The chain recombines TRBV4-3 with TRBJ2-3; D possibly corresponds to TRBD2 (6 bases). Germline V gives CDR1 LGHNA, CDR2 YSLEER. CDR3 size: 11 residues. V lost 8 bases and J lost 4, with 7 bases in between. This CDR3 is CASREPDTQYF. The CDR3 nucleotides read TGCGCCAGCCGGGAGCCAGATACGCAGTATTTT.

This clonotype was observed a handful of times. The DNA for the CDR3 is TGTGCCAGTACGGGAAATAACAATGAGCAGTTCTTC. This encodes CASTGNNNEQFF. V gene TRBV3-1 combines with J gene TRBJ2-1, with D perhaps matching TRBD2 (5 bases). Trimming shortened V by 9 bases and J by 5 bases, and 11 bases separated the two germline ends. Germline values: CDR1 LGHDT, CDR2 YNNKEL (reference sequence). The CDR3 has 12 residues.

There are a few counts of this clonotype. This chain uses TRBV7-8 with TRBJ2-7, with 8 bases fitting TRBD1. Germline V CDR1 and CDR2: SGHVS, FQNEAQ. The V gene end was trimmed by 1 base and the J gene end by 7 bases; junction bases not matched to a gene: 6. This CDR3 spans 14 amino acids. CDR3 nucleotides: TGTGCCAGCAGCTTAGACAGGGGGGTGGTGGAGCAGTACTTC. Translated: CASSLDRGVVEQYF.

The chain is built from TRBV18 and TRBJ2-7; D remains ambiguous. Germline loops: CDR1 KGHSH, CDR2 LQKENI. The ends were cut back, 2 bases at V and 5 bases at J, with 10 bases in the middle. The CDR3 covers 13 residues. In DNA form, the CDR3 reads TGTGCCAGCTCACCAGCGGCGACAAACGAGCAGTACTTC. This sequence encodes CASSPAATNEQYF.

The rearrangement joins TRBV7-9 to TRBJ2-1; D is possibly TRBD2 (5 bases). The CDR3 has 17 amino acids. V was trimmed by 1 base and J by 0 bases, leaving 13 bases between them. Germline V gives CDR1 SEHNR, CDR2 FQNEAQ (reference sequence). CDR3 sequence: CASSLGEGRGSYNEQFF. The CDR3 DNA reads TGTGCCAGCAGCTTAGGAGAGGGCAGAGGCTCCTACAATGAGCAGTTCTTC.

This clonotype was counted many times. V gene TRBV5-1 combines with J gene TRBJ2-7; TRBD1 agrees at 10 bases. CDR1 and CDR2 from the germline V gene are SGHRS and YFSETQ. The V segment lost 3 bases and the J segment 6 bases; nucleotides outside the gene matches: 15. The CDR3 extends over 17 amino acids. The CDR3 is CASSSQIAGTGAREQYF. CDR3 in DNA: TGCGCCAGCAGCTCCCAGATTGCCGGGACAGGGGCGCGCGAGCAGTACTTC. The whole variable domain, remainder taken from reference TRBV5-1 and TRBJ2-7, is KAGVTQTPRYLIKTRGQQVTLSCSPISGHRSVSWYQQTPGQGLQFLFEYFSETQRNKGNFPGRFSGRQFSNSRSEMNVSTLELGDSALYLCASSSQIAGTGAREQYFGPGTRLTVT.

This clonotype was observed many times. V is TRBV29-1 and J is TRBJ2-1, with a weak D call TRBD1 (5 bases). Germline V gives CDR1 SQVTM, CDR2 ANQGSEA. The CDR3 covers 11 residues. V lost 6 bases and J 7 bases, leaving 10 bases between the germline ends. The CDR3 sequence: CSVIQVNEQFF. The CDR3 DNA sequence: TGCAGCGTGATACAGGTTAATGAGCAGTTCTTC.

The V gene is TRBV7-2, the J gene TRBJ2-7, with 7 bases that match TRBD1. V was pared by 5 bases and J by 2 bases, with 9 bases of the junction left unmatched. This CDR3 is built from 15 residues. Germline V lookup: CDR1 SGHTA, CDR2 FQGNSA. CDR3 protein: CASSTQGVGAYEQYF. In DNA form, the CDR3 reads TGTGCCAGCAGCACCCAGGGGGTTGGAGCCTACGAGCAGTACTTC.

This clonotype was detected a few times. This chain uses TRBV9 with TRBJ2-3; TRBD2 matches at 8 bases. CDR1 SGDLS and CDR2 YYNGEE come from the germline V gene. V trimming: 0 bases; J trimming: 0 bases; junction bases outside the gene matches: 6. The CDR3 length is 17 residues. The chain's CDR3 is CASSVVLAGSSTDTQYF. CDR3 nucleotides: TGTGCCAGCAGCGTAGTTCTAGCGGGTTCTAGCACAGATACGCAGTATTTT.

The V call is TRBV5-5, the J call TRBJ2-5; perhaps TRBD1 as D (6 bases). This CDR3 is 14 amino acids long. The germline gives CDR1 SGHKS, CDR2 YYEKEE (reference sequence). The germline V and J ends were trimmed by 4 bases and 5 bases, with 15 bases remaining between them. The CDR3 DNA reads as TGTGCCAGCAGCACCCTGACAGGACAGGAGACCCAGTACTTC. This translates into CASSTLTGQETQYF.

This rearrangement joins TRBV20-1 to TRBJ2-1, with D possibly being TRBD2 (5 bases). The germline gives CDR1 DFQATT, CDR2 SNEGSKA (reference sequence). V shed 6 bases and J shed 2 bases, with 17 bases lying between them. There are 15 residues in the CDR3. CDR3 loop: CSAPLGSETYNEQFF. Written as DNA, the CDR3 is TGCAGTGCCCCCCTGGGGAGCGAGACCTACAATGAGCAGTTCTTC.

This rearrangement joins TRBV6-1 to TRBJ2-7; perhaps TRBD1 as D (6 bases). This CDR3 comprises 13 residues. Germline V gene sequence: CDR1 MNHNS, CDR2 SASEGT. Trimming pared 6 bases from V and 0 bases from J, leaving 9 bases between. In DNA, the CDR3 is TGTGCCAGCAGACCACAGGGCTCCTACGAGCAGTACTTC. This translates into CASRPQGSYEQYF.

This clonotype was seen a few times. The chain employs TRBV5-1 and TRBJ2-1; possible D gene TRBD2, 5 bases. Trimming left V 1 base short and J 7 bases short, with 15 bases between. There are 15 residues in the CDR3. Germline V gene sequence: CDR1 SGHRS, CDR2 YFSETQ. CDR3 sequence: CASSLLAGRGNEQFF. DNA for the CDR3: TGCGCCAGCAGCTTGTTGGCGGGCCGCGGGAATGAGCAGTTCTTC.

The rearrangement joins TRBV7-2 to TRBJ2-1; tentatively, D is TRBD1 or TRBD2 (5 bases each). The ends were cut back, 5 bases at V and 7 bases at J, with 15 bases in the middle. This CDR3 is built from 14 residues. CDR1 and CDR2 from the germline V gene are SGHTA and FQGNSA. CDR3 nucleotides: TGTGCCAGCAGCCGGACCCCCGGGGCGAATGAGCAGTTCTTC. Protein sequence: CASSRTPGANEQFF.

This clonotype was detected a few times. The chain links TRBV5-4 to TRBJ2-1; D may be TRBD1 or TRBD2 (5 bases each). Germline CDR1 is SGHNT and CDR2 is YYREEE (reference sequence). V was clipped by 3 bases and J by 5 bases, with 12 bases between them. The CDR3 extends over 14 amino acids. CDR3 coding DNA: TGTGCCAGCAGCTGGGACGCGGTTGACAATGAGCAGTTCTTC. Residues: CASSWDAVDNEQFF.

V usage is TRBV10-3 and J usage is TRBJ2-3; 8 nucleotides agree with TRBD2. Looked up from germline, CDR1 is ENHRY and CDR2 is SYGVKD. V lost 1 base, J lost 5 bases, and 8 bases stayed unmatched. The CDR3 has 16 residues. The CDR3 nucleotides read TGTGCCATCAGTGAGTATCGGGAGGGCCTGGAAGATACGCAGTATTTT. Encoded protein: CAISEYREGLEDTQYF.

The chain combines TRBV20-1 with TRBJ2-7; D may match TRBD1 or TRBD2 (5 bases each). This CDR3 is built from 13 residues. Trimming removed 3 bases from V and 6 bases from J, with 15 bases in between. Germline CDR1 is DFQATT and CDR2 is SNEGSKA (reference sequence). The DNA of the CDR3 is TGCAGTGCTAGCCGCGGAGGTAGGGGCGAGCAGTACTTC. Amino acid sequence: CSASRGGRGEQYF.

The sample holds many counts of this clonotype. This chain uses TRBV7-9 with TRBJ1-2; tentative D call: TRBD1 (5 bases). The germline CDR1 and CDR2 sequences are SEHNR and FQNEAQ (reference sequence). Trimming removed 1 base at V and 4 bases at J, with 10 bases between. The CDR3 spans 14 residues. CDR3 DNA sequence: TGTGCCAGCAGCTTAGGAGGGGCAGGCTATGGCTACACCTTC. Protein sequence: CASSLGGAGYGYTF. Supplemented by reference TRBV7-9 and TRBJ1-2, the full variable domain reads DTGVSQNPRHKITKRGQNVTFRCDPISEHNRLYWYRQTLGQGPEFLTYFQNEAQLEKSRLLSDRFSAERPKGSFSTLEIQRTEQGDSAMYLCASSLGGAGYGYTFGSGTRLTVV.

This clonotype was counted a few times. This CDR3 is CATSRDYPEIETQYF. Here the CDR3 DNA reads TGTGCCACCAGCAGGGACTATCCCGAAATAGAGACCCAGTACTTC. This chain links TRBV15 with TRBJ2-5, with D perhaps TRBD2 (6 bases). V was pared by 3 bases and J by 4 bases, with 15 bases between. CDR1 is LNHNV and CDR2 is YYDKDF in the germline V gene (reference sequence). This CDR3 spans 15 amino acids.

The chain recombines TRBV7-9 with TRBJ2-7; 12 nucleotides agree with TRBD1. The CDR3 has 15 residues. V shed 4 bases and J 5 bases; nucleotides not matched to a gene: 6. CDR1 is SEHNR and CDR2 is FQNEAQ in the germline V gene (reference sequence). As DNA, the CDR3 is TGTGCCAGCAGCTCGGGACAGGGGGCGATCAACGAGCAGTACTTC. Its protein is CASSSGQGAINEQYF.

This clonotype has just a few counts. The V and J genes are TRBV3-1 and TRBJ1-5; TRBD1 might be the D (6 bases). Germline-derived CDR1 and CDR2 are LGHDT and YNNKEL (reference sequence). The CDR3 is made up of 15 amino acids. Trimming removed 2 bases at V and 6 bases at J, with 14 bases between. Here the CDR3 DNA reads TGTGCCAGCAGCCAATTTACAGGGTCGGGTCAGCCCCAGCATTTT. It encodes CASSQFTGSGQPQHF. The variable domain in full, with the rest retrieved from reference TRBV3-1 and TRBJ1-5, is DTAVSQTPKYLVTQMGNDKSIKCEQNLGHDTMYWYKQDSKKFLKIMFSYNNKELIINETVPNRFSPKSPDKAHLNLHINSLELGDSAVYFCASSQFTGSGQPQHFGDGTRLSIL.

This clonotype has more than one count but fewer than ten. The chain uses TRBV20-1 and TRBJ2-3, with 7 bases matching TRBD1. Germline loops: CDR1 DFQATT, CDR2 SNEGSKA (reference sequence). V was pared by 1 base and J by 6 bases, with 4 bases of the junction left unmatched. This CDR3 contains 13 residues. The CDR3 loop is CSARGGGEDTQYF. The CDR3 coding sequence is TGCAGTGCTAGAGGAGGGGGCGAGGATACGCAGTATTTT.